The text below deals with one T cell receptor (beta chain). This clonotype showed up many times. Its antigen is currently not known. No much larger clone is present one base from it, and per-base qualities are unavailable. These data belong to a study of human T cells and chemical hapten exposure (dated by TCRdb to the early 2020s). The study in broad terms: For sensitization, 2% DPC in acetone was applied to a 2 cm by 2 cm area of upper inner arm skin. Throughout the approximately 24-week study period, patients were also given weekly therapeutic DPC doses on the scalp. Libraries were pooled for sequencing, and variation in per-sample TCR yields was attributed mainly to small differences in library volumes within the pool. Patch testing on the upper back used Finn chambers containing 0.01% DPC, with scoring done after 6 days according to International Contact Dermatitis Research Group standards. Blood was sampled from patients pre-sensitization (week 0) and at 2, 6 and about 24 weeks after DPC sensitization. Most of the patients in the cohort were female, and the cohort covered alopecia areata with under or over 50% scalp involvement, alopecia totalis and alopecia universalis. In alopecia patients, the study followed how the peripheral blood TCR repertoire changed in vivo over primary and secondary sensitization to diphenylcyclopropenone (DPC), a hapten. For TCR sequencing, blood came from 25 to 35 alopecia patients at anywhere from one to four time points (pre-sensitization, 2, 6 and 24 weeks).

Library preparation used RACE. The data were produced on a NextSeq 500. Library preparation attached unique molecular identifiers to individual cDNA molecules for quantitative, reproducible TCR counting. Each blood RNA sample was used to sequence both TCR alpha and TCR beta chains. The paper's data handling went like this. The median number of TCRs per sample was approximately 98,000, ranging from about 20,000 to 750,000. V, J and CDR3 annotation of the TCR reads was carried out using the Decombinator software suite. For PS versus PT1 abundance plots, all samples were subsampled to the same number of TCRs (28,000). Expanded TCRs were defined as absent before sensitization and observed at least eight times at the 2-week time point. TCRdb's own reprocessing of the public reads used fastp at Q25 and MiXCR and kept productive beta chains. Rows with a matching CDR3 protein are joined into one entry that keeps the most common DNA and genes. The V and J calls follow TCRdb's processing rather than the paper's. The sample table lists more than 300,000 distinct CDR3 sequences, less than 6.5% of them with a count of one. About 2.5% of the sample is held by the ten biggest clonotypes.

From the cysteine up to the phenylalanine, the CDR3 has a length of 15 residues. The CDR3 DNA has 45 bases and is translated from base 1. CDR1 SGHRS and CDR2 YFSETQ were looked up in the germline V gene. Trimming removed 0 bases from V and 1 base from J, leaving 10 bases between the germline ends. Interpreted using the paper, the time point label stands for: pre-sensitization, week 0. Sample treatment or condition, as interpreted from the label and publication: therapeutic diphenylcyclopropenone sensitization with weekly scalp DPC. At each patch-test visit, blood was drawn before the patch test was applied. Eligible patients were aged 18 to 70, diagnosed with alopecia, deemed suitable for DPC therapy, and excluded if pregnant. Total RNA was extracted from unfractionated whole blood that had been collected in Tempus Blood RNA tubes. The paper's findings and limits, for the study overall: The number of TCRs above 1 in 1000 frequency did not change with DPC sensitization; there was no evidence of global repertoire structure alterations. Alopecia, a presumed autoimmune disease, was present in all patients, so the immune response of the patients might differ from that of healthy individuals. Repeated subsampling changed both the strength of the expansion versus patch-test correlation and the threshold at which that correlation became significant. The number of PT1 expanded TCRs positively correlated with patch test score, significant at thresholds 8, 16 and 32 but not 4. Significantly more large CDR3 similarity clusters were formed by expanded TCRs than by pre-sensitization or healthy control sets, consistent with antigen-driven responses.

Sample: whole blood, taken in connection with sensitization to the hapten diphenylcyclopropenone (DPC). This sequence originates from a woman in her 50s with alopecia areata. Some clones in this sample may be carry-over from other donors' samples. In this chain, TRBV5-1 is recombined with TRBJ2-5; the D segment cannot be called with confidence. The nucleotide sequence reads TGCGCCAGCAGCTTGGTCCCGGACGTCCAAGAGACCCAGTACTTC. This encodes CASSLVPDVQETQYF.